The text below deals with one T cell receptor (beta chain). What antigen it recognizes has not been identified. No much larger clone is present one base from it, and per-base qualities are unavailable. CDR1 and CDR2 (SQVTM, ANQGSEA) derive from the germline V gene. The CDR3, from cysteine to phenylalanine, totals 14 residues. Solely the CDR3 DNA is kept, with 42 bases framed from the first base. Cut back by 5 bases and 0 bases, the V and J ends lie 11 bases apart. The immunoSEQ Assay, a bias-controlled multiplex PCR, was used to amplify TCRbeta CDR3 regions from genomic DNA. Processing in the source paper ran as follows. The number of nucleated cells in each sample was estimated from the amplification of reference gene primers within the assay. To quantify the absolute abundance of each unique TCRbeta CDR3 rearrangement, sequence reads were collapsed and filtered. For each sample, productive Simpson clonality was calculated as the square root of Simpson's diversity index across productive rearrangements. What TCRdb holds here is the immuneACCESS table cut down to in-frame rearrangements. Part of the clones is not present; checked against another copy, under half of the missing clones reflect an unresolved V gene, and the others are unexplained. V, J and clone size are taken as reported in that table, and D and trimming were inferred from the DNA itself. This sample is represented by about 270,000 clones; roughly nine tenths of them were singletons. Approximately 8.2% of the sample goes to the ten largest clones.

Each collaborating institution followed its own protocols to collect whole blood in K2EDTA tubes. For TCRbeta analysis, collaborators shipped samples as frozen whole blood, isolated PBMCs, or DNA extracted from either of those sample types. The data derive from a study of blood T cell repertoires in COVID-19 (dated by TCRdb to 2018 to 2021). Regarding the research as a whole: Samples from collaborators originated in the United States, Italy and Spain and spanned both the acute and convalescent phases of COVID-19. The prospective study material was composed of cDNA or gDNA derived from T cells, B-cell-depleted T cells, or PBMCs. Subjects who had been exposed to COVID-19, were actively infected with it, or had recovered from it provided the deeply sampled blood TCRbeta repertoires that made up the dataset. A freely available public database, intended as a resource for researchers studying the immune response to SARS-CoV-2, is where the repertoires were released. Samples were obtained from the ongoing ImmuneRACE study (first 160 participants) and from some 1,300 subjects provided by 6 global collaborators. A de-identified subject ID, COVID-19 status, age in years and sex were almost always included in the sample metadata. Where available, HLA class I and class II types were taken from metadata supplied by the sample provider and were not determined by assay-based typing.

Study-wide conclusions, independent of this receptor: The amount of clinical and demographic metadata varied by source and participant and was provided uncurated.

Here the chain combines TRBV29-1 and TRBJ1-3; matching of 5 bases hints at TRBD1 as the D gene. Sequenced sample: peripheral blood. The TCR comes from a man aged 40-49 years with active or convalescent COVID-19. This receptor has the CDR3 CSVPDSYSGNTIYF. The DNA sequence is as follows: TGCAGCGTTCCTGACAGCTACTCTGGAAACACCATATATTTT.